This paragraph covers one TCR beta chain sequence. The sample belongs to a study of shared clonotypes between healthy human individuals. Libraries were prepared by immunoSEQ multiplex PCR; TCRdb keeps only in-frame clonotypes and omits some of them. The sample has 1.4 million to 1.5 million clones, roughly 96% seen once. Source material: naive CD4+ T cells sorted from blood. Subset defined: CD45RA+ positively selected. This clonotype was obtained from a man between 25 and 39 years old in good health.

The CDR3 region has the DNA TGCGCCAGCAGCTTAAACAGGGGGCGAGCTAACTATGGCTACACCTTC. This encodes CASSLNRGRANYGYTF. J is TRBJ1-2 and V is TRBV5-1; 9 positions agree with TRBD1. The CDR3 totals 16 residues. The junction had 5 bases not matched to a gene; V was cut back by 2 bases and J by 0 bases. CDR1 is SGHRS and CDR2 is YFSETQ in the germline V gene. Drawing the rest from reference TRBV5-1 and TRBJ1-2, the complete variable domain is KAGVTQTPRYLIKTRGQQVTLSCSPISGHRSVSWYQQTPGQGLQFLFEYFSETQRNKGNFPGRFSGRQFSNSRSEMNVSTLELGDSALYLCASSLNRGRANYGYTFGSGTRLTVV.